This paragraph covers one T cell receptor (beta chain) sequence. This entry comes from a study of blood T cell repertoires in COVID-19. Germline CDR1 MNHNS, CDR2 SASEGT. This CDR3 region has 15 residues. V gave up 3 bases and J gave up 7 bases; unmatched junction bases: 9. Source study methods: Quantification of nucleated cells was approximated via reference gene primer amplification. TCRdb's copy holds only in-frame clones and misses some; the assay was immunoSEQ multiplex PCR. The DNA gave D and trimming, while V, J and clone size come from that table. This table holds around 53,000 clones, 85% to 95% found once.

This clonotype was obtained from a human donor in a cohort sampled during active COVID-19. The sample consisted of peripheral blood. The genes are TRBV6-1 and TRBJ1-5; 7 bases fit TRBD1. The CDR3 nucleotides are TGTGCCAGCAGTGAGTACAGGGGCGCCAGACAGCCCCAGCATTTT. Its protein is CASSEYRGARQPQHF.